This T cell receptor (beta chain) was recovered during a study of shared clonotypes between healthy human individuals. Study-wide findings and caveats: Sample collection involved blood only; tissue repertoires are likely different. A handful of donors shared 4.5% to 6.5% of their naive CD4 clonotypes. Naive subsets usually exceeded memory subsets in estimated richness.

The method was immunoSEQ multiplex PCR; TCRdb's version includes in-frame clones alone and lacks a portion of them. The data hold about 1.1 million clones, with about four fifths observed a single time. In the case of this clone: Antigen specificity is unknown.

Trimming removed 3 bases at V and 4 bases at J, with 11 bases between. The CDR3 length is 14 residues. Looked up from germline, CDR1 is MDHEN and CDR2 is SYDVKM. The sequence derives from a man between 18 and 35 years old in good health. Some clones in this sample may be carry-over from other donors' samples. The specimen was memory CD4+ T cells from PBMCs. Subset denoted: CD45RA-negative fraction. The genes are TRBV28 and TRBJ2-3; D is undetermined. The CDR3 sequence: CASSLRLTADTQYF. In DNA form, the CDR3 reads TGTGCCAGCAGTTTGAGACTTACCGCAGATACGCAGTATTTT.